Given below is one T cell receptor (beta chain) in context. The V segment lost 3 bases and the J segment 0 bases; nucleotides outside the gene matches: 11. From germline, CDR1 is SGHVS and CDR2 FNYEAQ. This CDR3 comprises 20 residues. This entry is derived from a study of blood T cell repertoires in COVID-19. Overall study: The United States, Italy and Spain provided the acute and convalescent COVID-19 samples. In each case, the material was cDNA or gDNA derived from T cells, B-cell-depleted T cells, or PBMCs.

Authors' analysis steps: Amplification with reference gene primers provided the estimates of nucleated cell counts. Repertoires were generated with immunoSEQ multiplex PCR, while TCRdb's copy carries only in-frame clones and drops some. Clone size and the V and J calls come from that table; the DNA yielded D and trimming. The table shows about 190,000 clones, with around 87% occurring only once. The chain couples TRBV7-6 to TRBJ2-3, with 14 bases that match TRBD2. The receptor was isolated from a man in his forties with active or convalescent COVID-19. Sample: peripheral blood. The CDR3 DNA sequence: TGTGCCAGCAGCTTTCAGAGGGGGACTAGCGGGGGACCTAGCACAGATACGCAGTATTTT. This codes for CASSFQRGTSGGPSTDTQYF.